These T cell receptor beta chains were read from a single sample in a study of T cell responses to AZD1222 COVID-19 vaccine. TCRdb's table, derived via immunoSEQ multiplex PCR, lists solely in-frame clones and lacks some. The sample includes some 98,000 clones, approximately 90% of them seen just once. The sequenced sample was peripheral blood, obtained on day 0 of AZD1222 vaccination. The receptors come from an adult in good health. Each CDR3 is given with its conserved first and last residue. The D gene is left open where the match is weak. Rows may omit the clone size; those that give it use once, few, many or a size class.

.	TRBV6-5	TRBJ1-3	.	TGTGCCAGCTGGAAGGACGTTGGAAACACCATATATTTT	CASWKDVGNTIYF
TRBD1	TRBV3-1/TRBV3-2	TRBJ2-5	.	TGTGCCAGCAGCCAAGGGGTCTGGGGGACAGAAGAGACCCAGTACTTC	CASSQGVWGTEETQYF
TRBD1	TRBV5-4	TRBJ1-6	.	TGTGCCAGCAGCCCCGCGGGCGGACAGGGTACTTCACCCCTCCACTTT	CASSPAGGQGTSPLHF
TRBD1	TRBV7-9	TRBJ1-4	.	TGTGCCAGCAGCTATGCCGGGACAGGGAAGGAAAAACTGTTTTTT	CASSYAGTGKEKLFF
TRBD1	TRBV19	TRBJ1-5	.	TGTGCCAGTAGTCTAGGGGACAGGTTGGGATATAGCAATCAGCCCCAGCATTTT	CASSLGDRLGYSNQPQHF
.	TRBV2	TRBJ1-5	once	TGTGCCACTCCAGCGCGGGGGCCCCAGCATTTT	CATPARGPQHF
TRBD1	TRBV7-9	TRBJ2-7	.	TGTGCCAGCAGCTTGGAGGCCGGGACAGTTAACGAGCAGTACTTC	CASSLEAGTVNEQYF
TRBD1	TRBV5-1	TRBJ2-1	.	TGCGCCAGCAGCAAAGGACAGGACCCCCCATACAATGAGCAGTTCTTC	CASSKGQDPPYNEQFF
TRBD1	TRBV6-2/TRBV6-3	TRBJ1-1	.	TGTGCCAGCAGTTACTCCCCACAGGGGAAGAACACTGAAGCTTTCTTT	CASSYSPQGKNTEAFF
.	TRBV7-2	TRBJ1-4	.	TGTGCCAGCAGCGGAGTGGGGGGACCGGATGAAAAACTGTTTTTT	CASSGVGGPDEKLFF
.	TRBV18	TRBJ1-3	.	TGTGCCAGCTCACCAAGTCGGGGGGGCTCTGGAAACACCATATATTTT	CASSPSRGGSGNTIYF
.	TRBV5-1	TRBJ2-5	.	TGCGCCAGCAGCTCTCAAGAGACCCAGTACTTC	CASSSQETQYF
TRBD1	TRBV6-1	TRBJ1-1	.	TGTGCCAGCAGCGAAATATTGGGACAGAAGAACACTGAAGCTTTCTTT	CASSEILGQKNTEAFF
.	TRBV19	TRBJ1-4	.	TGTGCCAGTAGTATCCGGGACATGAGTGAAAAACTGTTTTTT	CASSIRDMSEKLFF
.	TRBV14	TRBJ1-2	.	TGTGCCAGCAGCCAAGAAGCATCGGGTTTCTATGGCTACACCTTC	CASSQEASGFYGYTF
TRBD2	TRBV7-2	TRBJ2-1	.	TGTGCCAGCAGCTTAAGGCCGGGGACTAGCCTCTACAATGAGCAGTTCTTC	CASSLRPGTSLYNEQFF
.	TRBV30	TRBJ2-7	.	TGTGCCTGGAAACAGGGAAGGTCCTACGAGCAGTACTTC	CAWKQGRSYEQYF
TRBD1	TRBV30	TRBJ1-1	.	TGTGCCTGGAGTGTTACAGGGGCCACTGAAGCTTTCTTT	CAWSVTGATEAFF
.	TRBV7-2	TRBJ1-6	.	TGTGCCAGCAGCTTACCGACAGGCGTTAATTCACCCCTCCACTTT	CASSLPTGVNSPLHF
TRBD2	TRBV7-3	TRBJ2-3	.	TGTGCCAGCAGCTTAAGGCCGACTAGCGAGACAGATACGCAGTATTTT	CASSLRPTSETDTQYF